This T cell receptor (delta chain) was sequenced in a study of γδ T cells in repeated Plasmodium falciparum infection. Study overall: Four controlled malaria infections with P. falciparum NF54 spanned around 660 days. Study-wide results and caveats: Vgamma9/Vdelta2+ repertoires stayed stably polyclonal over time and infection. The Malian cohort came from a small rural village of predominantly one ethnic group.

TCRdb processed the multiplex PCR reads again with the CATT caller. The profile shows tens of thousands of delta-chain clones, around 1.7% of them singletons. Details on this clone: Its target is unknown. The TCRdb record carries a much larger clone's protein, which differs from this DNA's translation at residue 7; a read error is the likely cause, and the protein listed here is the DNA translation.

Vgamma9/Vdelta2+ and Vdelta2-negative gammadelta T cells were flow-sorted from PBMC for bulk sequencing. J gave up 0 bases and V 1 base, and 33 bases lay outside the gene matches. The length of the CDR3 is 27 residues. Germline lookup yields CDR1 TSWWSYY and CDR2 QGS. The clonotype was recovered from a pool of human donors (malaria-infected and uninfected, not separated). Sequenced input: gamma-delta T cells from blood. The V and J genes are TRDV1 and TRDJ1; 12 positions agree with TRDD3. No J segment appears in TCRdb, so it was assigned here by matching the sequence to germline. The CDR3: CALGERFYPPPFLSGGYAGWYTDKLIF. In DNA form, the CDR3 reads TGTGCTCTTGGGGAACGATTCTACCCACCTCCCTTCCTTTCTGGGGGATACGCCGGGTGGTACACCGATAAACTCATCTTT.